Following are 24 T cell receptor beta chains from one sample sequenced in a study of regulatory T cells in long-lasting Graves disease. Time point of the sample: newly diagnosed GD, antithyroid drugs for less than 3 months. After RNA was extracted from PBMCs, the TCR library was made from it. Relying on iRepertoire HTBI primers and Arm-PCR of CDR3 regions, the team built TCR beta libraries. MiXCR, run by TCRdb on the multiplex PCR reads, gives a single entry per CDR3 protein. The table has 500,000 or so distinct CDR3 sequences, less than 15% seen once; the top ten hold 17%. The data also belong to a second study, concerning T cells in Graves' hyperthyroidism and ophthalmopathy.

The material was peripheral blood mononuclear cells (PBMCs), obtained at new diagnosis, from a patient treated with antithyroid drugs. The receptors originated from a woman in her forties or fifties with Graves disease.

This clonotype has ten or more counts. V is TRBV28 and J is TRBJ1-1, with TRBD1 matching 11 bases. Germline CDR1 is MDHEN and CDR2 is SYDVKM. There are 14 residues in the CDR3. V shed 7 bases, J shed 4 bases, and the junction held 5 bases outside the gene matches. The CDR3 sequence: CASTPGQGGTEAFF. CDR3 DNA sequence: TGTGCCAGCACCCCGGGACAGGGGGGCACTGAAGCTTTCTTT.

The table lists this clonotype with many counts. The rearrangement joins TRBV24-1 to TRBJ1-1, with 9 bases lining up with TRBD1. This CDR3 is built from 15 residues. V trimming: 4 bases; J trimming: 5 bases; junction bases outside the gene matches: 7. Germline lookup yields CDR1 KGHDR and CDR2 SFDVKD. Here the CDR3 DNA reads TGTGCCACCAGTGAAACCGGGACAGGGTCGACTGAAGCTTTCTTT. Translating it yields CATSETGTGSTEAFF.

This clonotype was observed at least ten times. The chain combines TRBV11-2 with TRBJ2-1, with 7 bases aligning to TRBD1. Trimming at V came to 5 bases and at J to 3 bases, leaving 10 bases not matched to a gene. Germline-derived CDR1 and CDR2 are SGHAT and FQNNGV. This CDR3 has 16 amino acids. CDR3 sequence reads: CASSPFRDSYYNEQFF. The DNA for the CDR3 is TGTGCCAGCAGCCCGTTCCGGGACAGCTACTACAATGAGCAGTTCTTC.

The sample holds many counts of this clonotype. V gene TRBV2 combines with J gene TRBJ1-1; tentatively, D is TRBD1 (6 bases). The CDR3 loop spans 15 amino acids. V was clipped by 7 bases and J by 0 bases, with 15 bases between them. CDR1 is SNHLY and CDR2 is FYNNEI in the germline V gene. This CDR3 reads CASNSLRGVNTEAFF. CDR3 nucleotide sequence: TGTGCCAGCAATTCTCTCAGGGGAGTGAACACTGAAGCTTTCTTT.

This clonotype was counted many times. Here the CDR3 DNA reads TGTGCCAGCACCACCTCTGGAAACACCATATATTTT. It codes for CASTTSGNTIYF. The chain recombines TRBV28 with TRBJ1-3, with D unresolved. This CDR3 is built from 12 residues. V lost 7 bases, J lost 0 bases, and 4 bases lay in between. Germline assignment: CDR1 MDHEN and CDR2 SYDVKM.

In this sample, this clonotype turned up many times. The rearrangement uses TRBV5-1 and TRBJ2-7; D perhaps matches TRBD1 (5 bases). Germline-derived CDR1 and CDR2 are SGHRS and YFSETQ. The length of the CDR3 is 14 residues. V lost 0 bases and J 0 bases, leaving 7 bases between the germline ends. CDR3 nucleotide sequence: TGCGCCAGCAGCTTGGCCAGGGACTCCTACGAGCAGTACTTC. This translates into CASSLARDSYEQYF.

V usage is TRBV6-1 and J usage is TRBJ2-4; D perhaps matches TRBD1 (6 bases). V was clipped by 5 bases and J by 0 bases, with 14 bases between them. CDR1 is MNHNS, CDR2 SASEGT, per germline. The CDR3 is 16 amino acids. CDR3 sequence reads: CASSPDGQRAKNIQYF. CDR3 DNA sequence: TGTGCCAGCAGTCCAGACGGACAGCGAGCCAAAAACATTCAGTACTTC.

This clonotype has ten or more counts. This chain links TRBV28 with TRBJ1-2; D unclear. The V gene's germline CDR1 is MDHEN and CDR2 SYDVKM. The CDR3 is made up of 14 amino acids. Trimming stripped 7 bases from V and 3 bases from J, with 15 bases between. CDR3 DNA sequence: TGTGCCAGCACCCTACGGGGTGGCGACTATGGCTACACCTTC. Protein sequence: CASTLRGGDYGYTF.

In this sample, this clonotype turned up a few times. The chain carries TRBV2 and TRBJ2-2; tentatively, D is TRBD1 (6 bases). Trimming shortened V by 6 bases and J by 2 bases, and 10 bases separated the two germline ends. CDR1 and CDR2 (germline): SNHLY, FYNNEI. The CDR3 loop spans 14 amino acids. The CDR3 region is CASRRDTNTGELFF. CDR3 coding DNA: TGTGCCAGCAGGAGGGACACTAACACCGGGGAGCTGTTTTTT.

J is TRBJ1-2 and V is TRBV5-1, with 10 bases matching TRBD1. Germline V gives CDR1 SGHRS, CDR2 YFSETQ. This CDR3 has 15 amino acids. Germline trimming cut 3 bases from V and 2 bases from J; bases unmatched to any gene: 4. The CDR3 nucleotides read TGCGCCAGCAGCTCCAGACAGGGGGCGAACTATGGCTACACCTTC. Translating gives CASSSRQGANYGYTF.

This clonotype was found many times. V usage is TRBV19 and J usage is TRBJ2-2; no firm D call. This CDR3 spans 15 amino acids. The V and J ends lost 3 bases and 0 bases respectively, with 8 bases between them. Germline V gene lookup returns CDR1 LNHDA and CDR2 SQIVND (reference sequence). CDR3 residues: CASSISPSNTGELFF. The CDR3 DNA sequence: TGTGCCAGTAGTATCTCCCCGTCGAACACCGGGGAGCTGTTTTTT.

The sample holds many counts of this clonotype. CDR3 DNA: TGCAGTGCTAGGCTAGCGGGAGGCGGGACCTACGAGCAGTACTTC. Residues: CSARLAGGGTYEQYF. The chain couples TRBV20-1 to TRBJ2-7, with 11 bases aligning to TRBD2. Trimming took 3 bases from V and 2 from J; bases not matched to a gene: 6. The CDR3 extends over 15 amino acids. CDR1 DFQATT and CDR2 SNEGSKA come from the germline V gene (reference sequence).

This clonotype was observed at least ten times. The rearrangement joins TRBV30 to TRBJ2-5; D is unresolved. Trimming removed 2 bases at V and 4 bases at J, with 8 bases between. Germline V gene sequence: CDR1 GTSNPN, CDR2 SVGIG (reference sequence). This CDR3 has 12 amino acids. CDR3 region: CAWSQVGETQYF. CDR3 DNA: TGTGCCTGGAGTCAGGTGGGAGAGACCCAGTACTTC.

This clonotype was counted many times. The CDR3 DNA reads TGTGCCAGCAGTTTATGGCCACAACTAGCGGGAGCGAAGAATACGCAGTATTTT. The encoded protein is CASSLWPQLAGAKNTQYF. The rearrangement joins TRBV28 to TRBJ2-3, with 11 bases identical to TRBD2. The length of the CDR3 is 18 residues. V lost 0 bases and J lost 7; bases outside the gene matches: 12. Germline CDR1 is MDHEN and CDR2 is SYDVKM.

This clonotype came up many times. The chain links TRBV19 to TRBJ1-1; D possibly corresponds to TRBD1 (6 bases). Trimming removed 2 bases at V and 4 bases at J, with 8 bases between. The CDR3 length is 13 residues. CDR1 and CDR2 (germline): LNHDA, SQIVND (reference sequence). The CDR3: CASSITGSTEAFF. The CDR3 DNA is TGTGCCAGTAGTATAACAGGGAGCACTGAAGCTTTCTTT.

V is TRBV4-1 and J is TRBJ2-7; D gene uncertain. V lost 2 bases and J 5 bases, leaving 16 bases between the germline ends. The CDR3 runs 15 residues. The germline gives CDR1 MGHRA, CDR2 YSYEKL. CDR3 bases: TGCGCCAGCAGCCAATTAAGGGTCGCGGTCAACGAGCAGTACTTC. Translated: CASSQLRVAVNEQYF.

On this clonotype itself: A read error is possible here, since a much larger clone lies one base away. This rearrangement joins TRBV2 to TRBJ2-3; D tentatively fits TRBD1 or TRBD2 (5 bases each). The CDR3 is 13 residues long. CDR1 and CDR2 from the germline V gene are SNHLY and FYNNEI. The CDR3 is CASSTASTGTQYF. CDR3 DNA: TGTGCCAGCAGTACAGCTAGCACAGGTACGCAGTATTTT.

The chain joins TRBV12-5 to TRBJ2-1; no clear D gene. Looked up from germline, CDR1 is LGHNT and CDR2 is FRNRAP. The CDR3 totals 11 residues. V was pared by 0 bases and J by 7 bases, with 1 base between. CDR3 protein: CASGLVNEQFF. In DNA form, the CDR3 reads TGTGCTAGTGGTTTGGTGAATGAGCAGTTCTTC.

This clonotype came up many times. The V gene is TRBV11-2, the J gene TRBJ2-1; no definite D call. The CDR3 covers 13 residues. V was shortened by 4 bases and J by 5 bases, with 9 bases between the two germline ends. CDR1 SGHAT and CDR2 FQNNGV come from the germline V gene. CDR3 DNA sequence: TGTGCCAGCAGCTCTCAGAGGCACAATGAGCAGTTCTTC. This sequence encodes CASSSQRHNEQFF.

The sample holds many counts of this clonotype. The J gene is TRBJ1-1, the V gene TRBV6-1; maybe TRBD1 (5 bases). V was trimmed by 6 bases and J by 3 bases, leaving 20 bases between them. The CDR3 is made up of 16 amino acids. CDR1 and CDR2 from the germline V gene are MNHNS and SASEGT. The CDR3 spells CASSPRAGVYDTEAFF. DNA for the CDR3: TGTGCCAGCAGCCCCAGGGCCGGGGTTTATGACACTGAAGCTTTCTTT.

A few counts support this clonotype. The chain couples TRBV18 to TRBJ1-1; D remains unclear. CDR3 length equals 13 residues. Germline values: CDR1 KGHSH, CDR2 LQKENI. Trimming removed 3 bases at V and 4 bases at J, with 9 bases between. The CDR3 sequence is CASSPPASTEAFF. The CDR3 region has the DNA TGTGCCAGCTCACCCCCCGCAAGCACTGAAGCTTTCTTT.

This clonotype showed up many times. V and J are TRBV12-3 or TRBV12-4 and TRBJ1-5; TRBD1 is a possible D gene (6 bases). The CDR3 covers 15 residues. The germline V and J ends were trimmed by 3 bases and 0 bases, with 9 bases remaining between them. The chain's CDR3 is CASSFGQNSNQPQHF. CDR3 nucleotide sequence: TGTGCCAGCAGTTTCGGACAGAATAGCAATCAGCCCCAGCATTTT.

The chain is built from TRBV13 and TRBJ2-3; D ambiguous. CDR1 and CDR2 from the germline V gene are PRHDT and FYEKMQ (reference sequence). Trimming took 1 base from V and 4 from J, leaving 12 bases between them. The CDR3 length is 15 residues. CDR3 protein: CASSLVGIWADTQYF. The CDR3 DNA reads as TGTGCCAGCAGCTTAGTGGGGATTTGGGCAGATACGCAGTATTTT.

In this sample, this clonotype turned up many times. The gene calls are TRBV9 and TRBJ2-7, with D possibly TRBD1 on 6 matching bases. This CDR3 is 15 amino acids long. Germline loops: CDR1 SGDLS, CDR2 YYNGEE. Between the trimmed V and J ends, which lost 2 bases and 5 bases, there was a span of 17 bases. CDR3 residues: CASSVSHTGRNEQYF. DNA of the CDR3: TGTGCCAGCAGCGTCTCCCATACAGGGCGGAACGAGCAGTACTTC.